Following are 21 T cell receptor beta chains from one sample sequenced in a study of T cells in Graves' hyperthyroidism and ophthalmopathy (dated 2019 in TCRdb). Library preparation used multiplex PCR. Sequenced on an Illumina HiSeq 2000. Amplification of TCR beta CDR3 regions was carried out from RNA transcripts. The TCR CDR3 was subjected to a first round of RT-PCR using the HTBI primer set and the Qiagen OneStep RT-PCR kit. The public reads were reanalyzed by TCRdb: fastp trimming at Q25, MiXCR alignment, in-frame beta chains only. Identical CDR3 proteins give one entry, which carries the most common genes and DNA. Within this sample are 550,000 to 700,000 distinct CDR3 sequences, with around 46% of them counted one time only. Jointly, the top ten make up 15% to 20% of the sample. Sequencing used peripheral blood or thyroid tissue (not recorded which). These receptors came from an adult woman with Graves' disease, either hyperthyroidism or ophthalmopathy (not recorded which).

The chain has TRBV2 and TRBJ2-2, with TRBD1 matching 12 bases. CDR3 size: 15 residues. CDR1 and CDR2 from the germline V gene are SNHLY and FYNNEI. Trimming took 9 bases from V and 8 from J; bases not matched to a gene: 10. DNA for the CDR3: TGTGCCAGTTGCTGGGGACAGGGGGCGTCGGGGGAGCTGTTTTTT. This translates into CASCWGQGASGELFF.

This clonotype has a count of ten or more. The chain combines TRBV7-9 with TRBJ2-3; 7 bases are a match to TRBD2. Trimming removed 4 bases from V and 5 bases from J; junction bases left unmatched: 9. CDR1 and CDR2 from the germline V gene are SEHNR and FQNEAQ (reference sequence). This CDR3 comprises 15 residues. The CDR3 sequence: CASSSREANRDTQYF. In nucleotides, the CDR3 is TGTGCCAGCAGCTCCCGGGAGGCCAACAGAGATACGCAGTATTTT. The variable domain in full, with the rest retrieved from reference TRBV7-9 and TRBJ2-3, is DTGVSQNPRHKITKRGQNVTFRCDPISEHNRLYWYRQTLGQGPEFLTYFQNEAQLEKSRLLSDRFSAERPKGSFSTLEIQRTEQGDSAMYLCASSSREANRDTQYFGPGTRLTVL.

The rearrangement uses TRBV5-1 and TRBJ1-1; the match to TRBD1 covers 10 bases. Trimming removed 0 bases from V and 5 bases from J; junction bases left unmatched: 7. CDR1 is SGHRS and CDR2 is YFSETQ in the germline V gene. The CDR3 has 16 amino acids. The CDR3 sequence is CASSLETGGAGTEAFF. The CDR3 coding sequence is TGCGCCAGCAGCTTGGAGACAGGGGGCGCTGGGACTGAAGCTTTCTTT.

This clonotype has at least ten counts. CDR3 in amino acids: CASSLNRVVPYEQYF. CDR3 sequence (DNA): TGTGCCAGCAGCTTAAACAGGGTTGTTCCCTACGAGCAGTACTTC. The chain couples TRBV7-6 to TRBJ2-7; D possibly corresponds to TRBD1 (6 bases). Germline V lookup: CDR1 SGHVS, CDR2 FNYEAQ. The CDR3 runs 15 residues. V was shortened by 2 bases and J by 2 bases, with 13 bases between the two germline ends.

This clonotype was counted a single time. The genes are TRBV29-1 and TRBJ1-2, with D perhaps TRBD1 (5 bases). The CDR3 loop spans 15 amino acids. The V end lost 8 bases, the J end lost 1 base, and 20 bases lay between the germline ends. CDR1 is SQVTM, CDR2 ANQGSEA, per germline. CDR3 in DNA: TGCAGCACTTCTACGAGCAGGGAGTTTAACTATGGCTACACCTTC. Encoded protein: CSTSTSREFNYGYTF.

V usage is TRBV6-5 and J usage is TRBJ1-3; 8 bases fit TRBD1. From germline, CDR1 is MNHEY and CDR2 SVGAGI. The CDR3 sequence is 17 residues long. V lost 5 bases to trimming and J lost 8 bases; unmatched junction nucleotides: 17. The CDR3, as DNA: TGTGCCAGCAGTCTTAGGACAGGGAACCGCTATGGCTACACCATATATTTT. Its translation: CASSLRTGNRYGYTIYF.

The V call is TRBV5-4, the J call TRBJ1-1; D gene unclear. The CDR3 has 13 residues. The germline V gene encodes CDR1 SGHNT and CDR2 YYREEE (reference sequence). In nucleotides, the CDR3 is TGTGCGACCCACCAGCCGTCGGGCACTGAAGCTTTCTTT. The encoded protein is CATHQPSGTEAFF.

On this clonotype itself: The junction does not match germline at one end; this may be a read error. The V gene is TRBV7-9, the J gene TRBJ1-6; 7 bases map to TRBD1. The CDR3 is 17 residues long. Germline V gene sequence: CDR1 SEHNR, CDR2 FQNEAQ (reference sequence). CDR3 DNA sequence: TGCGCCAGCAGCCAAGATCTGGCAGGGGGTGCTAATTCACCCCTCCACTTT. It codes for CASSQDLAGGANSPLHF.

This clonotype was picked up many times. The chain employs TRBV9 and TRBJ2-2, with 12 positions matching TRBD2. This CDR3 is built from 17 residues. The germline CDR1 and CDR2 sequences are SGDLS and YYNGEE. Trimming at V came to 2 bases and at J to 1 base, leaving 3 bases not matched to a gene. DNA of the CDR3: TGTGCCAGCAGCGTCCAGACTAGCGGGGGGAACACCGGGGAGCTGTTTTTT. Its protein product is CASSVQTSGGNTGELFF.

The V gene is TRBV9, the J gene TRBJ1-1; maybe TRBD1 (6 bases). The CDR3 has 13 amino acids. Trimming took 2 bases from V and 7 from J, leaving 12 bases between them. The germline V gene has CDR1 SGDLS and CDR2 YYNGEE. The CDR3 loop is CASSVTGIGEAFF. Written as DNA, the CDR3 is TGTGCCAGCAGCGTTACAGGGATTGGTGAAGCTTTCTTT.

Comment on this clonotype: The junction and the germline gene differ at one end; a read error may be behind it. The CDR3 nucleotides read TGCAGAGTTGAAACACAGAAGAACACTGAAGCTTTCTTT. Translation: CRVETQKNTEAFF. The chain links TRBV29-1 to TRBJ1-1, with D unresolved. The CDR3 covers 13 residues. Per the germline V gene, CDR1 is SQVTM and CDR2 is ANQGSEA.

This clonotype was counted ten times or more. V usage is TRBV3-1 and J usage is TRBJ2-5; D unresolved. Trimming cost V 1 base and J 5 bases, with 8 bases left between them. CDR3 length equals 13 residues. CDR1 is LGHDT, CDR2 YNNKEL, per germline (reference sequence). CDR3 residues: CASSQGPPETQYF. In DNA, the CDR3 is TGTGCCAGCAGCCAAGGACCCCCTGAGACCCAGTACTTC.

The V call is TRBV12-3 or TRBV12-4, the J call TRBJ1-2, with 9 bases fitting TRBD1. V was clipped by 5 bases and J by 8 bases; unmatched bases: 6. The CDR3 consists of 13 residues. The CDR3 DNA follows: TGTGCCAGCAGTGGACAGGGGACTCAAGGCTACACCTTC. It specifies CASSGQGTQGYTF.

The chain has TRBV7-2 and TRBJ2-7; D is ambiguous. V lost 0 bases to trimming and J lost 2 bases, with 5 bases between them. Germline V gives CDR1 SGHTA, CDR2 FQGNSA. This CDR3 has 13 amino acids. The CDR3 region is CASSLAWTYEQYF. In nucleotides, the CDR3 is TGTGCCAGCAGCTTAGCGTGGACCTACGAGCAGTACTTC. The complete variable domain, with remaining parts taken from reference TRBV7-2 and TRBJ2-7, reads GAGVSQSPSNKVTEKGKDVELRCDPISGHTALYWYRQSLGQGLEFLIYFQGNSAPDKSGLPSDRFSAERTGGSVSTLTIQRTQQEDSAVYLCASSLAWTYEQYFGPGTRLTVT.

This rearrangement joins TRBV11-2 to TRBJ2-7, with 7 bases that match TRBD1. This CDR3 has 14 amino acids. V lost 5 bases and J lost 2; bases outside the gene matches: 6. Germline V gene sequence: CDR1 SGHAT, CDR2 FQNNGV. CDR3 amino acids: CASSTRTGTYEQYF. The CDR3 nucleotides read TGTGCCAGCAGCACAAGGACAGGTACCTACGAGCAGTACTTC.

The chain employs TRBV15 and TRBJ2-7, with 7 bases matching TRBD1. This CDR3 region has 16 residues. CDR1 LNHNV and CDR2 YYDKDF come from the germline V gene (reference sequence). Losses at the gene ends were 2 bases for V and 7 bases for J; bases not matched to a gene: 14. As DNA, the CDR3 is TGTGCCACCAGCAGACGTCTTTTCCGGGACAGTGATGAGCAGTACTTC. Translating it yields CATSRRLFRDSDEQYF.

For the CDR3, the DNA is TGTGCCAGCAGCCCCAAAACAGGGGACACTGAAGCTTTCTTT. This gives the protein CASSPKTGDTEAFF. The chain recombines TRBV7-9 with TRBJ1-1, with 7 positions matching TRBD1. The CDR3 consists of 14 residues. Germline CDR1 and CDR2: SEHNR and FQNEAQ (reference sequence). The J segment lost 3 bases and the V segment lost 5 bases, leaving 6 bases of the junction unmatched.

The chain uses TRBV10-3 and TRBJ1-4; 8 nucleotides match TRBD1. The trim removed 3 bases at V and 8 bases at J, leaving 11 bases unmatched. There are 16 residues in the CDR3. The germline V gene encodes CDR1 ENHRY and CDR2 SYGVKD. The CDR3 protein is CAISDNRLGTGEKLFF. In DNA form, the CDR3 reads TGTGCCATCAGTGATAATCGGTTAGGGACAGGAGAAAAACTGTTTTTT.

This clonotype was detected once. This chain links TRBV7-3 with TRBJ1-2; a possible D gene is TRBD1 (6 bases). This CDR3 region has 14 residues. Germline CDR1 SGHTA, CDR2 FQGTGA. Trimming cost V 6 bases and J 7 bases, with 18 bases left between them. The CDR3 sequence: CASRGGWGASGYTF. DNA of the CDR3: TGTGCCAGCAGGGGGGGATGGGGGGCTTCTGGCTACACCTTC.

CDR3 in DNA: TGCAGCGTTGAGGATAAGGGACACCTCAACACTGAAGCTTTCTTT. Encoded protein: CSVEDKGHLNTEAFF. V and J are TRBV29-1 and TRBJ1-1, with D perhaps matching TRBD1 (6 bases). CDR1 is SQVTM, CDR2 ANQGSEA, per germline. Trimming took off 3 bases at V and 2 bases at J, with 16 bases between the two ends. CDR3 length: 15 residues. The full variable domain, its missing parts supplied by reference TRBV29-1 and TRBJ1-1, is SAVISQKPSRDICQRGTSLTIQCQVDSQVTMMFWYRQQPGQSLTLIATANQGSEATYESGFVIDKFPISRPNLTFSTLTVSNMSPEDSSIYLCSVEDKGHLNTEAFFGQGTRLTVV.

CDR3 bases: TGTGCCAGCAGCCGAGGAGGGTTCCAAGAGACCCAGTACTTC. It encodes CASSRGGFQETQYF. The rearrangement links TRBV2 to TRBJ2-5, with a tentative D call TRBD2 (6 bases). Germline V lookup: CDR1 SNHLY, CDR2 FYNNEI. There are 14 residues in the CDR3. The V end was cut by 6 bases, the J end by 1 base, with 12 bases between.